These T cell receptor beta chains were read from a single sample in a study of STAT5B mutations in CD4+ large granular lymphocyte leukemia. The data were produced by immunoSEQ multiplex PCR, yet TCRdb's version contains in-frame clones alone and is incomplete. The table has some 20,000 clones, 78% seen once. Sequenced material: CD4+ T cells from blood buffy coats. These receptors were obtained from a human donor in good health. The CDR3 runs from the conserved cysteine through the conserved F or W. Each record gives: J gene, V gene, D gene, clone size, CDR3 DNA, CDR3 protein. D genes are given only for firm matches. The size entry is marked missing in some rows and otherwise reads once, few, many or a size class.

J: TRBJ2-5; V: TRBV9; D: -; size: once; DNA: TGTGCCAGCAGCGGGGGGGCGAGGGAGACCCAGTACTTC; CDR3: CASSGGARETQYF
J: TRBJ2-4; V: TRBV7-2; D: -; size: -; DNA: TGTGCCAGCAGCACACCTCCGGGACTCCCCTGGACCAAAAACATTCAGTACTTC; CDR3: CASSTPPGLPWTKNIQYF
J: TRBJ1-1; V: TRBV5-8; D: -; size: -; DNA: TGTGCCAGCAGCTTCGTCCGGGGCTTGGGGGAAGTGAACACTGAAGCTTTCTTT; CDR3: CASSFVRGLGEVNTEAFF
J: TRBJ2-6; V: TRBV5-5; D: TRBD1; size: -; DNA: TGTGCCAGCAGCCGGGGACAGATCTCTGGGGCCAACGTCCTGACTTTC; CDR3: CASSRGQISGANVLTF
J: TRBJ2-2; V: TRBV5-8; D: -; size: -; DNA: TGTGCCAGCAGCTCGAGTAGGGAGAGGAATTCCGGGGAGCTGTTTTTT; CDR3: CASSSSRERNSGELFF
J: TRBJ1-4; V: TRBV5-1; D: TRBD1; size: -; DNA: TGCGCCAGCAGCATAGGGACAGGGCATGAAAAACTGTTTTTT; CDR3: CASSIGTGHEKLFF
J: TRBJ1-2; V: TRBV6-1; D: TRBD1; size: -; DNA: TGTGCCAGCAGCAGGGGGGACTATGGCTACACCTTC; CDR3: CASSRGDYGYTF
J: TRBJ2-7; V: TRBV28; D: -; size: -; DNA: TGTGCCAGCAGTCAACAGGGAAAGAGCGGGGAGCAGTACTTC; CDR3: CASSQQGKSGEQYF
J: TRBJ1-6; V: TRBV28; D: TRBD1; size: -; DNA: TGTGCCAGCAGTTTAGTTGGACAGGTAGAGGCAGGGGGGAATTCACCCCTCCACTTT; CDR3: CASSLVGQVEAGGNSPLHF
J: TRBJ1-3; V: TRBV13; D: -; size: once; DNA: TGTGCCAGCAGCCTCAGGGACGGTTCCTCTGGAAACACCATGTATTTT; CDR3: CASSLRDGSSGNTMYF
J: TRBJ1-3; V: TRBV19; D: TRBD1; size: once; DNA: TGTGCCACCGCAAAGGGGACAGGGTCGGGTTTCTCTGGAAACACCATATATTTT; CDR3: CATAKGTGSGFSGNTIYF
J: TRBJ1-2; V: TRBV5-4; D: TRBD1; size: -; DNA: TGTGCCAGCAGCTCACCCGGGGGCAGGGGGCGCCCCTATGGCTACACCTTC; CDR3: CASSSPGGRGRPYGYTF
J: TRBJ1-5; V: TRBV19; D: -; size: once; DNA: TGTGCCAGTAAATCAGGGGCTGGCAATCAGCCCCAGCATTTT; CDR3: CASKSGAGNQPQHF
J: TRBJ2-1; V: TRBV7-3; D: TRBD2; size: once; DNA: TGTGCCAGCAGTTTAGACCCCTGGGGCGGGGGATCCTACAATGAGCAGTTCTTC; CDR3: CASSLDPWGGGSYNEQFF
J: TRBJ1-5; V: TRBV15; D: -; size: once; DNA: TGTGCCACCAGCAGAGCAGGGAGTTCGGGCAATCAGCCCCAGCATTTT; CDR3: CATSRAGSSGNQPQHF
J: TRBJ1-6; V: TRBV5-1; D: -; size: -; DNA: TGCGCCAGCAGCTTGGGACAGGAAAATTCACCCCTCCACTTT; CDR3: CASSLGQENSPLHF
J: TRBJ2-3; V: TRBV6-5; D: TRBD2; size: -; DNA: TGTGCCAGCAGTTATTCTTTAGCGGGGAGCACAGATACGCAGTATTTT; CDR3: CASSYSLAGSTDTQYF
J: TRBJ1-4; V: TRBV14; D: -; size: -; DNA: TGTGCCAGCAGCGGTCAGGTTTCCGAAAAACTGTTTTTT; CDR3: CASSGQVSEKLFF
J: TRBJ2-7; V: TRBV5-1; D: -; size: few; DNA: TGCGCCAGCAGCTTCAGCGGCTCCTACGAGCAGTACTTC; CDR3: CASSFSGSYEQYF
J: TRBJ2-1; V: TRBV7-2; D: -; size: -; DNA: TGTGCCAGCAGCTTAGAACAGCAGTTCTTC; CDR3: CASSLEQQFF
J: TRBJ2-1; V: TRBV5-4; D: TRBD2; size: -; DNA: TGTGCCAGCAGCTTGGCCGGGGCTAGCGGGAGTAGTTACAATGAGCAGTTCTTC; CDR3: CASSLAGASGSSYNEQFF
J: TRBJ2-5; V: TRBV27; D: -; size: -; DNA: TGTGCCAGCAGTCCCTCGCGAGTTAGCGCACTTCAAGAGACCCAGTACTTC; CDR3: CASSPSRVSALQETQYF
J: TRBJ1-5; V: TRBV2; D: -; size: -; DNA: TGTGCCAGCGGAAGGGGATTCAGGGGCTCCAATCAGCCCCAGCATTTT; CDR3: CASGRGFRGSNQPQHF
J: TRBJ2-7; V: TRBV4-3; D: -; size: -; DNA: TGCGCCAGCAGCCAAGATAGTAGGGGGTCCTACGAGCAGTACTTC; CDR3: CASSQDSRGSYEQYF
J: TRBJ1-5; V: TRBV9; D: TRBD1; size: once; DNA: TGTGCCAGCAGCGTAGAGTGGAGCCGGGACAGGATTAGCAATCAGCCCCAGCATTTT; CDR3: CASSVEWSRDRISNQPQHF
J: TRBJ2-7; V: TRBV6-6; D: TRBD1; size: -; DNA: TGTGCCAGCAGACTCGGACAGGGCGCCTACGAGCAGTACTTC; CDR3: CASRLGQGAYEQYF
J: TRBJ2-5; V: TRBV5-1; D: -; size: -; DNA: TGCGCCAGCAGCTTGGGACTCCGACGCGATAGGGAGACCCAGTACTTC; CDR3: CASSLGLRRDRETQYF
J: TRBJ1-1; V: TRBV27; D: TRBD1; size: -; DNA: TGTGCCAGCAGAAGAGGGGGCGCGGGGGATACTGAAGCTTTCTTT; CDR3: CASRRGGAGDTEAFF